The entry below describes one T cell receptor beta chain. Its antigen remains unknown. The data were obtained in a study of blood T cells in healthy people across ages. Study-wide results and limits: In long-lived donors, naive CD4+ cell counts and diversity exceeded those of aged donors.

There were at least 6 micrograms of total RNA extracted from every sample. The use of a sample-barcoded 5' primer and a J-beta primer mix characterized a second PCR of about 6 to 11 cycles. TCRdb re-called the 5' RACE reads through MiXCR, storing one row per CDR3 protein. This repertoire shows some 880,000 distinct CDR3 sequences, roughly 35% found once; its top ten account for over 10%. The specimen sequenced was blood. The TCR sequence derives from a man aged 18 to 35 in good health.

CDR3 bases: TGTGCCATCAAAGCGGCGCGGGACAGGGAGTCAGATACGCAGTATTTT. Its protein is CAIKAARDRESDTQYF. This sequence joins TRBV10-3 and TRBJ2-3; 9 bases fit TRBD1. Germline V gene lookup returns CDR1 ENHRY and CDR2 SYGVKD. CDR3 size: 16 residues. After removal of 7 bases from V and 4 bases from J, the junction contained 12 bases not matched to a gene.